This is a list of T cell receptor beta chains from one sample in a study of blood T cell repertoires in COVID-19. Produced via immunoSEQ multiplex PCR; TCRdb's table is partial and in-frame only. The sample has fewer than 350,000 clones, 90% seen once. Sequencing input: PBMCs or T cells enriched from blood (not recorded which). The receptors derive from a young woman with acute COVID-19. Each CDR3 is given with its conserved first and last residue. A D gene is named only where the DNA matches it firmly. Size values are once, few and many counts, or a class for expanded clones, and some rows have none.

j_call clone_size v_call d_call cdr3_nt cdr3_aa
TRBJ2-1 - TRBV24-1 TRBD2 TGTGCCACCAGTCCTTGGGGAGCGGGAGGCTCCAATGAGCAGTTCTTC CATSPWGAGGSNEQFF
TRBJ2-1 - TRBV10-2 TRBD2 TGCGCCAGCAGTTGGGCTAGCGGGGTACTCGTCCCCAATGAGCAGTTCTTC CASSWASGVLVPNEQFF
TRBJ2-7 - TRBV6-2/TRBV6-3 - TGTGCCAGCAGTTACTCGTGGACAAGTAACTACGAGCAGTACTTC CASSYSWTSNYEQYF
TRBJ1-1 once TRBV7-3 - TGTGCCAGCAGCGTATCAGGGTCGGCTGAAGCTTTCTTT CASSVSGSAEAFF
TRBJ1-5 few TRBV7-8 - TGTGCCAGCAGCTTACAGGGGAATCAGCCCCAGCATTTT CASSLQGNQPQHF
TRBJ2-7 once TRBV5-1 TRBD2 TGCGCCAGCAGCTTGGAGCCAGCGGGAGTGTTCGAGCAGTACTTC CASSLEPAGVFEQYF
TRBJ2-3 - TRBV5-1 - TGCGCCAGCAGCTTGGCCCGGTCGGGGGGCAGGCCAGATACGCAGTATTTT CASSLARSGGRPDTQYF
TRBJ2-7 - TRBV7-8 TRBD2 TGTGCCAGCAGCTTAGTAGCGGGCCTCTCCTACGAGCAGTACTTC CASSLVAGLSYEQYF
TRBJ1-1 - TRBV28 - TGTGCCAGCACAGGCCCGGTTGAAGCTTTCTTT CASTGPVEAFF
TRBJ2-3 - TRBV7-8 TRBD1 TGTGCCAGCAGCTTAAGACAGGGTAGCACAGATACGCAGTATTTT CASSLRQGSTDTQYF
TRBJ2-1 - TRBV30 TRBD2 TGTGCCTGGACTAACGGACTAGGCTCCTACAATGAGCAGTTCTTC CAWTNGLGSYNEQFF
TRBJ2-5 - TRBV30 TRBD1 TGTGCCTGGAAGAGGACAGGCCCCCAAGAGACCCAGTACTTC CAWKRTGPQETQYF
TRBJ1-5 - TRBV7-2 TRBD1 TGTGCCAGCAGCTTAGTGGCAGGGGGCGTAGGGCAGCCCCAGCATTTT CASSLVAGGVGQPQHF
TRBJ2-6 few TRBV18 - TGTGCCAGCTCACCAGAAACAGGGTCCGGGGCCAACGTCCTGACTTTC CASSPETGSGANVLTF
TRBJ2-1 - TRBV11-2 TRBD2 TGTGCCACCTTAGATTCGACTAGCGGATTAAGCTCCTACAATGAGCAGTTCTTC CATLDSTSGLSSYNEQFF
TRBJ2-1 - TRBV4-1 TRBD2 TGCGCCAGCAGCCAAGCAAAAGGGACTAGCGGGTACAATGAGCAGTTCTTC CASSQAKGTSGYNEQFF
TRBJ2-5 once TRBV11-2 TRBD2 TGTGCCAGCAGCTTAGGACGTGGGACTAGTGGGTACCAAGAGACCCAGTACTTC CASSLGRGTSGYQETQYF
TRBJ1-2 - TRBV6-5 TRBD1 TGTGCCAGCAGTTACTCCGGACAGGGGGCCGGGGGCTACACCTTC CASSYSGQGAGGYTF
TRBJ2-3 - TRBV5-1 TRBD2 TGCGCCAGCAGAAAACCGGGACTAGCGGGAAGCACAGATACGCAGTATTTT CASRKPGLAGSTDTQYF
TRBJ1-2 - TRBV7-9 - TGTGCCAGCAGCTTAGCCCCGCGGATCTATGGCTACACCTTC CASSLAPRIYGYTF
TRBJ2-5 - TRBV7-9 TRBD2 TGTGCCAGCAGCTTAGGGGCGGGAGTACAAGAGACCCAGTACTTC CASSLGAGVQETQYF
TRBJ2-1 - TRBV14 TRBD1 TGTGCCAGCAGCCAAGCCAGGGGGCCCTACAATGAGCAGTTCTTC CASSQARGPYNEQFF
TRBJ2-7 - TRBV3-1/TRBV3-2 TRBD2 TGTGCCAGCAGCCAAACCGGGACTAGAGCATACTACGAGCAGTACTTC CASSQTGTRAYYEQYF
TRBJ1-6 - TRBV18 TRBD1 TGTGCCAGCTCCCCGGGACAGAACTATAATTCACCCCTCCACTTT CASSPGQNYNSPLHF
TRBJ1-2 - TRBV3-1/TRBV3-2 - TGTGCCAGCAGCCGTCAAGGGGCAGGTGGCTACACCTTC CASSRQGAGGYTF
TRBJ2-1 - TRBV11-2 TRBD2 TGTGCCAGCAGCTTCAGGGCCCGGACTAGCGGATCCTACAATGAGCAGTTCTTC CASSFRARTSGSYNEQFF
TRBJ2-7 - TRBV18 TRBD2 TGTGCCAGCTCACCCGGGACTAGCGGGGCCTACGAGCAGTACTTC CASSPGTSGAYEQYF
TRBJ1-1 - TRBV5-1 TRBD1 TGCGCCAGCAAGAGGACAGGGGTCGCTGAAGCTTTCTTT CASKRTGVAEAFF
TRBJ1-1 - TRBV28 TRBD1 TGTGCCAGCAGTTTTTATGACAGGGCTTCTGAAGCTTTCTTT CASSFYDRASEAFF
TRBJ1-5 - TRBV30 - TGTGCCTGGAGTGTACAGGGTAATCAGCCCCAGCATTTT CAWSVQGNQPQHF
TRBJ2-1 - TRBV7-9 TRBD1 TGTGCCAGCAGCTTTCAGGGGGCCTCCTACAATGAGCAGTTCTTC CASSFQGASYNEQFF
TRBJ2-7 - TRBV6-5 TRBD2 TGTGCCAGCAGTCATACTAGCGGGAGTTTATACGAGCAGTACTTC CASSHTSGSLYEQYF
TRBJ2-1 - TRBV18 TRBD2 TGTGCCAGCTCCCCACTTGGGGCGGGAGGGTCCTACAATGAGCAGTTCTTC CASSPLGAGGSYNEQFF
TRBJ2-1 once TRBV30 TRBD2 TGTGCCTGGCACCCCCCTCGGAGCGGGATAGGCGGTGAGCAGTTCTTC CAWHPPRSGIGGEQFF
TRBJ2-7 - TRBV7-9 TRBD2 TGTGCCAGCAGCCCGGGACTAGCGGGTTCCTACGAGCAGTACTTC CASSPGLAGSYEQYF
TRBJ1-2 - TRBV5-4 TRBD1 TGTGCCAGCAGATTAGCCGGGACAGGAGGCTATGGCTACACCTTC CASRLAGTGGYGYTF
TRBJ2-7 - TRBV27 TRBD1 TGTGCCAGCAGCCGCGCGGGACAGGGGTATCTCTACGAGCAGTACTTC CASSRAGQGYLYEQYF
TRBJ2-7 few TRBV15 TRBD2 TGTGCCACCAGCAGAGATCGGACTAGCTACGAGCAGTACTTC CATSRDRTSYEQYF
TRBJ1-1 - TRBV27 TRBD1 TGTGCCAGCAGTCGGAAAGTGACAGGGGACACTGAAGCTTTCTTT CASSRKVTGDTEAFF
TRBJ2-1 - TRBV7-2 TRBD2 TGTGCCAGCAGCTTAGATAGGACTAGCGGAGGGAGCTCCTACAATGAGCAGTTCTTC CASSLDRTSGGSSYNEQFF
TRBJ1-5 - TRBV5-1 - TGCGCCAGCAGCCTCAGGGCGGCTAGGCCCCAGCATTTT CASSLRAARPQHF
TRBJ1-2 - TRBV28 - TGTGCCAGCAGTTTCGGACTATCGGCTTTTGGCTACACCTTC CASSFGLSAFGYTF
TRBJ1-6 - TRBV5-6 - TGTGCCAGCAGCTTCTACAGGGATCTCCACTTT CASSFYRDLHF
TRBJ2-7 - TRBV5-4 TRBD2 TGTGCCAGCAGCTTGGTGGCGGGAGTTCCCCACGAGCAGTACTTC CASSLVAGVPHEQYF
TRBJ1-2 - TRBV5-4 - TGTGCCAGCAGCCTTGCCACAGGAGGGAGTGAGAGAAACTATGGCTACACCTTC CASSLATGGSERNYGYTF
TRBJ1-2 - TRBV18 - TGTGCCAGCTCACCTACGCAGGGGATTGGCTACACCTTC CASSPTQGIGYTF
TRBJ2-5 - TRBV11-2 TRBD1 TGTGCCAGCAGCCGATATGGACAGGCAATTGAAGAGACCCAGTACTTC CASSRYGQAIEETQYF
TRBJ2-7 few TRBV11-3 TRBD1 TGTGCCAGCAGCAGGCAACCAGGGACAGGGTCGAACGAGCAGTACTTC CASSRQPGTGSNEQYF
TRBJ2-6 few TRBV7-3 TRBD2 TGTGCCAGCAGCTTAAGGGGGACTAGCGGGAGGCTAGATGGGGCCAACGTCCTGACTTTC CASSLRGTSGRLDGANVLTF
TRBJ2-7 few TRBV11-2 TRBD2 TGTGCCAGCAGCTGGACTAGCGGCTCCTACGAGCAGTACTTC CASSWTSGSYEQYF
TRBJ1-1 - TRBV29-1 - TGCAGCGTGGATCAGGGCACTGAAGCTTTCTTT CSVDQGTEAFF
TRBJ1-6 - TRBV2 - TGTGCCAGCAGTCCTGACATCTCAGGGGATAATTCACCCCTCCACTTT CASSPDISGDNSPLHF
TRBJ2-1 - TRBV7-3 TRBD2 TGTGCCAGCAGCTTAGGGGGACTAGCGGCTAATGAGCAGTTCTTC CASSLGGLAANEQFF
TRBJ2-7 - TRBV7-6 TRBD2 TGTGCCAGCAGCTTAGCGCCGGGACTAGCGGGAGGGTACTACGAGCAGTACTTC CASSLAPGLAGGYYEQYF
TRBJ2-1 - TRBV6-5 TRBD2 TGTGCCAGCACCGAGGGACTAGCGGGCTACAATGAGCAGTTCTTC CASTEGLAGYNEQFF